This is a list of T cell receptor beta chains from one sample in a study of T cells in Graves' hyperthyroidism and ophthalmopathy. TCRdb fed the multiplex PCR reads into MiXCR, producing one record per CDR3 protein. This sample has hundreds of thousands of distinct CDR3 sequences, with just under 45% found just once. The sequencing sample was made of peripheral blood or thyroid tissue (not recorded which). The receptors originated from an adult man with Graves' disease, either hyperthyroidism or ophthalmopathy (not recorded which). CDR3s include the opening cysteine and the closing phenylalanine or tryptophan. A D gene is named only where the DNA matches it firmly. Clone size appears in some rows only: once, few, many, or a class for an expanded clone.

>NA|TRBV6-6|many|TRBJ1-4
CASSFGREKLFF
TGTGCCAGCAGTTTCGGACGTGAAAAACTGTTTTTT
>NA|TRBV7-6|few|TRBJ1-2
CASSLESWQTHKDFGYTF
TGTGCCAGCAGCTTGGAGTCGTGGCAGACCCACAAGGATTTTGGCTACACCTTC
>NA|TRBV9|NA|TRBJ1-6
CASSVAGGGLHF
TGTGCCAGCAGCGTAGCAGGCGGGGGCCTCCACTTT
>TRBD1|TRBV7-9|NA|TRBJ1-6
CASSPETGWDSPLHF
TGTGCCAGCAGCCCAGAGACAGGGTGGGATTCACCCCTCCACTTT
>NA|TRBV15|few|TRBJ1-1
CATSSPSGNLNTEAFF
TGTGCCACCAGCAGCCCCTCGGGCAATTTGAACACTGAAGCTTTCTTT
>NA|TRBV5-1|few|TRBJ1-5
CASIIGGDHQPQHF
TGCGCCAGCATAATCGGGGGCGACCATCAGCCCCAGCATTTT
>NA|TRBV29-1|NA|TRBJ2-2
CSVERVPRELFF
TGCAGCGTTGAAAGGGTCCCCAGGGAGCTGTTTTTT
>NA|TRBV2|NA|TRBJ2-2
CASSPHIPSNTGELFF
TGTGCCAGCAGCCCCCATATACCCTCGAACACCGGGGAGCTGTTTTTT
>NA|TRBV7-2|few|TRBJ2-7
CASSHGRDEQYF
TGTGCCAGCAGCCATGGTCGTGACGAGCAGTACTTC
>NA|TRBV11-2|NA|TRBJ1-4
CASSFGTRNEKLFF
TGTGCCAGCAGCTTTGGGACAAGAAATGAAAAACTGTTTTTT
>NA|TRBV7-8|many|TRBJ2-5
CASSLLGGVGETQYF
TGTGCCAGCAGCTTATTGGGGGGAGTCGGTGAGACCCAGTACTTC